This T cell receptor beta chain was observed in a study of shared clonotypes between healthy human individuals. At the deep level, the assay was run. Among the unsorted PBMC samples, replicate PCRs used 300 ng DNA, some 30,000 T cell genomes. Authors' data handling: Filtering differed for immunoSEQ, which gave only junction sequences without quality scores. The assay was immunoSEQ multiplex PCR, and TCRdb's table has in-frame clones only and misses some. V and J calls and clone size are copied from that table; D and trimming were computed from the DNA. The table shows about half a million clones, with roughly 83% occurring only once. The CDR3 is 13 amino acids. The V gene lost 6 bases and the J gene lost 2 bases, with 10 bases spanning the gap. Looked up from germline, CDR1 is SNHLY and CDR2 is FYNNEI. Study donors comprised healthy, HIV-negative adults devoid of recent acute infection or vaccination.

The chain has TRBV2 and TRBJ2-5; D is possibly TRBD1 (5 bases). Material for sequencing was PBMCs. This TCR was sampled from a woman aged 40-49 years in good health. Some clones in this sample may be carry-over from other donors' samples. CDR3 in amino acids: CASSRQFQETQYF. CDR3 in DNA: TGTGCCAGCAGCCGACAGTTTCAAGAGACCCAGTACTTC.